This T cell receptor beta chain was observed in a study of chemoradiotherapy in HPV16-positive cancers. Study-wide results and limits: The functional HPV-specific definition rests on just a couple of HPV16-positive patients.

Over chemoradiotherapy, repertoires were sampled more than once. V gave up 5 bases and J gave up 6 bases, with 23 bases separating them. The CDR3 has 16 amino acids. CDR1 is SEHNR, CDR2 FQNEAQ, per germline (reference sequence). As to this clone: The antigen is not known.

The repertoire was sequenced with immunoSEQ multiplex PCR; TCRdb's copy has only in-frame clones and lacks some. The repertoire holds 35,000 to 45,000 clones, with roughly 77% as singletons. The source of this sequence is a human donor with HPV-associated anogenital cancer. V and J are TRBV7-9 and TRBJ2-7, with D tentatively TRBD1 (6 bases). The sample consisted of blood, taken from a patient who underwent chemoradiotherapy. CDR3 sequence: CASSPPGSGASLEQYF. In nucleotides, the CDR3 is TGTGCCAGCAGCCCCCCCGGCTCAGGGGCCTCTCTCGAGCAGTACTTC.